These T cell receptor beta chains were read from a single sample in a study of identical twins. TCRdb called the 5' RACE reads again in MiXCR, with one record for every CDR3 protein. The sample includes 210,000 or so distinct CDR3 sequences, around a sixth of them seen just once. This sample also appeared in a second study, on T cells expressing NK-cell markers.

Sequenced input: CD8+ T cells sorted from blood. These receptor sequences come from a woman aged 18-30 years in good health. The CDR3 runs from the conserved cysteine through the conserved F or W. The order of the fields is CDR3 DNA, CDR3 protein, D gene, clone size, V gene, J gene. D genes are given only for firm matches. For some rows the clone size is stated as once, few or many, or as a class when expanded; others skip it.

TGCAGTGCTCTGACAGGGGGGGACAATGAGCAGTTCTTC	CSALTGGDNEQFF	TRBD1	few	TRBV20-1	TRBJ2-1
TGTGCCAGCAGTTTTAGCGGGAGACCCTTCCGAGAGCAGTACTTC	CASSFSGRPFREQYF	TRBD2	.	TRBV27	TRBJ2-7
TGTGCCAGCAGCCCACGGACAGGGGCCGAGGAACTGTTTTTT	CASSPRTGAEELFF	TRBD1	many	TRBV7-9	TRBJ1-4
TGCAGTATACAGACAGAAGAGTATGAGCAGTTCTTC	CSIQTEEYEQFF	.	.	TRBV20-1	TRBJ2-1
TGCAGTGCGGGCGTAACTAGTTTCAATGAGCAGTTCTTC	CSAGVTSFNEQFF	.	few	TRBV20-1	TRBJ2-1
TGCGCCAGCAGCCCCATGAAGACGGCCCCCTCAGATACGCAGTATTTT	CASSPMKTAPSDTQYF	.	many	TRBV4-1	TRBJ2-3
TGTGCCAGCAGCCCCCCCGCGGGGAAGGACGAGCAGTTCTTC	CASSPPAGKDEQFF	.	.	TRBV5-5	TRBJ2-1
TGCAGTGCTAGTCCCACTACTGAAGCTTTCTTT	CSASPTTEAFF	.	.	TRBV20-1	TRBJ1-1
TGCGCCAGCCTAAGGGACAGGGGATATTGGGAGACCCAGTACTTC	CASLRDRGYWETQYF	TRBD1	.	TRBV5-1	TRBJ2-5
TGTGCCAGCAGGCAGGGGGGGGCCTACGAGCAGTACTTC	CASRQGGAYEQYF	.	.	TRBV12-3/TRBV12-4	TRBJ2-7
TGTGCCAGCAAGCGGGGGGAACAAGAGACCCAGTACTTC	CASKRGEQETQYF	TRBD2	many	TRBV12-3/TRBV12-4	TRBJ2-5
TGTGCCAGCAGCTTAGAAGATGGGGACAGCTACAATGAGCAGTTCTTC	CASSLEDGDSYNEQFF	TRBD1	few	TRBV7-9	TRBJ2-1
TGTGCCAGCAGCGACACGGGCGGGGGGTCCTTGGAGCAGTACTTC	CASSDTGGGSLEQYF	TRBD2	.	TRBV11-2	TRBJ2-7
TGTGCCAGCAGCCCTCGACAGGGTTTCGACACAGATACGCAGTATTTT	CASSPRQGFDTDTQYF	TRBD1	few	TRBV7-6	TRBJ2-3
TGTGCCTGGAGTCCCCTGGGGGGAGACTACAATGAGCAGTTCTTC	CAWSPLGGDYNEQFF	.	many	TRBV30	TRBJ2-1
TGTGCCAGCAGCTTAGCAACTAGCGCTAGCACAGATACGCAGTATTTT	CASSLATSASTDTQYF	TRBD2	.	TRBV7-9	TRBJ2-3
TGCAGTGCTAGAGATCGGGACAGGGGCACCGGGGAGCTGTTTTTT	CSARDRDRGTGELFF	TRBD1	few	TRBV20-1	TRBJ2-2
TGTGCTAGTGGTTTAGGGACCACAGATACGCAGTATTTT	CASGLGTTDTQYF	.	few	TRBV12-5	TRBJ2-3
TGTGCCAGCAGCTCCCGGGACAGCTCCTACAATGAGCAGTTCTTC	CASSSRDSSYNEQFF	TRBD1	many	TRBV5-5	TRBJ2-1
TGCAGTGCTAGGCCCGGGACTAGCGGGAGGGCCTGGGTGACAGATACGCAGTATTTT	CSARPGTSGRAWVTDTQYF	TRBD2	.	TRBV20-1	TRBJ2-3
TGCAGTGCCGGAGGGGGGGAAGATGAGCAGTTCTTC	CSAGGGEDEQFF	.	.	TRBV20-1	TRBJ2-1
TGCAGTGCAACTAGCGGGGAGAACACCGGGGAGCTGTTTTTT	CSATSGENTGELFF	TRBD2	few	TRBV20-1	TRBJ2-2
TGTGCCAGCGCCAGGGCGATCCAAGAGACCCAGTACTTC	CASARAIQETQYF	.	.	TRBV6-4	TRBJ2-5
TGTGCCAGCAGAACAGTCGAGGATACGCAGTATTTT	CASRTVEDTQYF	.	few	TRBV6-5	TRBJ2-3
TGTGCCAGCAGGCATGGGGCAGGGCCCTACGAGCAGTACTTC	CASRHGAGPYEQYF	.	few	TRBV12-3/TRBV12-4	TRBJ2-7
TGTGCCAGCAGTTACTCGGGGGAGCCTGGGGCCAACGTCCTGACTTTC	CASSYSGEPGANVLTF	.	few	TRBV6-5	TRBJ2-6
TGTGCCAGCAGTTTACGACAGGGAGAAAATGAAGCTTTCTTT	CASSLRQGENEAFF	TRBD1	many	TRBV12-3/TRBV12-4	TRBJ1-1
TGTGCCAGCAGCCGCAGGGGTGTTTTGAACACCATATATTTT	CASSRRGVLNTIYF	.	.	TRBV21-1	TRBJ1-3
TGTGCCAGCAGCGCCAAATCCCCCGGGCTAGCTGTCGAGCAGTACTTC	CASSAKSPGLAVEQYF	.	.	TRBV9	TRBJ2-7
TGTGCCAGCAGCTGGACAGGATCGGCTGAGCAGTACTTC	CASSWTGSAEQYF	TRBD1	.	TRBV6-1	TRBJ2-7
TGTGCCAGCAGCCAAGTCGTCGGCGTAGGAGCTAATTCACCCCTCCACTTT	CASSQVVGVGANSPLHF	.	.	TRBV3-1	TRBJ1-6
TGTGCCAGCAGTCCTCTATACAATGAGCAGTTCTTC	CASSPLYNEQFF	.	many	TRBV12-3/TRBV12-4	TRBJ2-1
TGCGCCAGCAGCTACGGGACAGGGCTGAACACCGGGGAGCTGTTTTTT	CASSYGTGLNTGELFF	TRBD1	.	TRBV5-1	TRBJ2-2